A selection of T cell receptor beta chains follows, all from one sample in a study of cytomegalovirus exposure and HLA in healthy donors. Repertoires were generated with immunoSEQ multiplex PCR, while TCRdb's copy carries only in-frame clones and drops some. This repertoire shows 150,000 to 200,000 clones, roughly 87% found once; its top ten account for around 1%. The sequenced sample was PBMCs. The receptors here all came from a boy aged 2-9 years in good health and CMV-seronegative. CDR3s include the opening cysteine and the closing phenylalanine or tryptophan. Each record gives: V gene, D gene, clone size, J gene, CDR3 length, CDR3 protein, CDR3 DNA. A D gene is named only where the DNA matches it firmly. The size of a clone is reported for some rows only, either as once, few or many, or as a class for expanded clones.

>TRBV6-1|.|.|TRBJ1-1|13
CASSVRENTEAFF
TGTGCCAGCAGTGTTCGGGAGAACACTGAAGCTTTCTTT
>TRBV11-2|.|.|TRBJ2-1|15
CASSLDHSGFYEQFF
TGTGCCAGCAGCTTAGATCACTCCGGGTTTTATGAGCAGTTCTTC
>TRBV28|.|.|TRBJ1-4|14
CASSLSRVEEKLFF
TGTGCCAGCAGTTTATCCAGGGTCGAAGAAAAACTGTTTTTT
>TRBV6-1|.|few|TRBJ1-6|15
CASSEFSSYNSPLHF
TGTGCCAGCAGTGAATTTAGCTCCTATAATTCACCCCTCCACTTT
>TRBV28|.|.|TRBJ2-7|12
CASDSGSYEQYF
TGTGCCAGCGATAGCGGATCCTACGAGCAGTACTTC
>TRBV5-6|TRBD2|.|TRBJ2-1|18
CASSSTTLTGGLYNEQFF
TGTGCCAGCAGCTCCACAACCCTCACGGGAGGGCTCTACAATGAGCAGTTCTTC
>TRBV9|TRBD2|.|TRBJ2-2|16
CASSVSSGGNTGELFF
TGTGCCAGCAGCGTTAGTAGCGGGGGCAACACCGGGGAGCTGTTTTTT
>TRBV2|TRBD2|.|TRBJ2-5|12
CASTGGEETQYF
TGTGCCAGCACGGGGGGAGAAGAGACCCAGTACTTC
>TRBV28|TRBD1|.|TRBJ2-7|14
CASSHQGAGYEQYF
TGTGCCAGCAGTCATCAGGGGGCAGGCTACGAGCAGTACTTC
>TRBV19|.|.|TRBJ1-5|14
CASSMRRGNQPQHF
TGTGCCAGTAGTATGCGTCGGGGCAATCAGCCCCAGCATTTT
>TRBV7-8|TRBD1|.|TRBJ2-7|14
CASSFTGTAYEQYF
TGTGCCAGCAGCTTCACCGGGACAGCTTACGAGCAGTACTTC
>TRBV4-1|.|.|TRBJ2-1|16
CASSQDMGGPGIEQFF
TGTGCCAGCAGCCAAGATATGGGGGGGCCGGGAATTGAGCAGTTCTTC
>TRBV5-1|TRBD2|.|TRBJ2-7|16
CASSPYSGRFVYEQYF
TGCGCCAGCAGCCCCTACAGCGGGAGGTTTGTCTACGAGCAGTACTTC
>TRBV28|.|few|TRBJ2-5|14
CASSSQTRQETQYF
TGTGCCAGCAGTTCCCAGACTAGACAAGAGACCCAGTACTTC
>TRBV9|.|.|TRBJ2-4|15
CASSVDGGTKNIQYF
TGTGCCAGCAGCGTAGACGGGGGAACCAAAAACATTCAGTACTTC
>TRBV7-9|TRBD1|.|TRBJ1-2|13
CASSDLTGYGYTF
TGTGCCAGCAGCGACTTGACAGGGTATGGCTACACCTTC
>TRBV5-1|.|.|TRBJ2-5|14
CASSLQPNQETQYF
TGCGCCAGCAGCTTACAGCCTAACCAAGAGACCCAGTACTTC
>TRBV18|.|.|TRBJ2-7|13
CASSPRETYEQYF
TGTGCCAGCTCACCAAGGGAGACCTACGAGCAGTACTTC
>TRBV30|.|.|TRBJ2-5|15
CAWVKRGQPSETQYF
TGTGCCTGGGTCAAGCGGGGACAACCCTCAGAGACCCAGTACTTC
>TRBV28|.|.|TRBJ1-5|14
CASSFQGFGQPQHF
TGTGCCAGCAGTTTCCAGGGGTTCGGTCAGCCCCAGCATTTT
>TRBV30|.|once|TRBJ1-3|14
CAWSVRGGLDTIYF
TGTGCCTGGAGTGTAAGGGGAGGTTTGGACACCATATATTTT
>TRBV5-1|TRBD1|.|TRBJ2-7|13
CASSLDRGYEQYF
TGCGCCAGCAGCTTGGACAGGGGCTACGAGCAGTACTTC
>TRBV28|.|.|TRBJ2-7|13
CASSYSRGHEQYF
TGTGCCAGCAGTTATAGCAGGGGCCACGAGCAGTACTTC
>TRBV15|TRBD2|.|TRBJ2-3|17
CATSRDLGLAGTDTQYF
TGTGCCACCAGCAGAGATCTGGGACTAGCGGGCACAGATACGCAGTATTTT
>TRBV5-4|.|.|TRBJ1-1|13
CASSLSEDNEAFF
TGTGCCAGCAGCTTGTCTGAAGACAACGAAGCTTTCTTT
>TRBV14|.|.|TRBJ1-1|15
CASSHGLQGPTEAFF
TGTGCCAGCAGCCACGGTTTACAGGGACCCACTGAAGCTTTCTTT
>TRBV5-1|.|.|TRBJ2-7|15
CASSLLARASYEQYF
TGCGCCAGCAGCTTGCTTGCCAGGGCCTCCTACGAGCAGTACTTC
>TRBV28|TRBD1|.|TRBJ1-2|15
CASSTRRQGEGGYTF
TGTGCCAGCAGTACACGTCGACAGGGGGAGGGTGGCTACACCTTC
>TRBV6-5|.|.|TRBJ2-7|12
CASYNRNREQYF
TGTGCCAGCTATAACCGAAACAGGGAGCAGTACTTC
>TRBV5-1|TRBD2|once|TRBJ2-1|14
CASSVLREGNEQFF
TGCGCCAGCAGCGTCCTCCGGGAGGGCAATGAGCAGTTCTTC
>TRBV5-4|TRBD1|.|TRBJ1-1|16
CASSPIATGEDTEAFF
TGTGCCAGCAGCCCCATCGCGACAGGGGAGGACACTGAAGCTTTCTTT
>TRBV9|.|.|TRBJ1-5|14
CASSVGQGNQPQHF
TGTGCCAGCAGCGTAGGTCAGGGCAATCAGCCCCAGCATTTT
>TRBV27|TRBD1|.|TRBJ2-1|18
CASSLWAGFETGGNEQFF
TGTGCCAGCAGTTTATGGGCAGGCTTTGAGACAGGGGGCAATGAGCAGTTCTTC
>TRBV30|.|.|TRBJ2-7|15
CAWSVGTRLSYEQYF
TGTGCCTGGAGCGTCGGGACTCGCTTATCCTACGAGCAGTACTTC
>TRBV30|.|.|TRBJ2-7|15
CAWSVLEGGAYEQYF
TGTGCCTGGAGTGTACTTGAGGGTGGAGCCTACGAGCAGTACTTC
>TRBV18|.|.|TRBJ2-1|16
CASSPPLPGVSGEQFF
TGTGCCAGCTCACCACCGCTTCCGGGAGTGTCGGGTGAGCAGTTCTTC
>TRBV7-9|TRBD1|.|TRBJ1-2|16
CASSPSGGRGLYGYTF
TGTGCCAGCAGCCCCAGTGGGGGCAGGGGGCTCTATGGCTACACCTTC
>TRBV18|TRBD1|.|TRBJ1-1|14
CASSPGQGNTEAFF
TGTGCCAGCTCACCTGGACAGGGAAACACTGAAGCTTTCTTT
>TRBV19|.|once|TRBJ1-5|16
CASIGVGGYSNQPQHF
TGTGCCAGTATCGGGGTGGGCGGTTATAGCAATCAGCCCCAGCATTTT
>TRBV11-2|.|.|TRBJ2-3|13
CASSLGGADTQYF
TGTGCCAGCAGCTTAGGGGGGGCAGATACGCAGTATTTT
>TRBV29-1|TRBD1|.|TRBJ1-1|16
CSVVDGRRGFDTEAFF
TGCAGCGTTGTTGATGGTCGCAGGGGGTTCGATACTGAAGCTTTCTTT
>TRBV4-1|TRBD2|.|TRBJ2-3|16
CASSQELAGGGDTQYF
TGCGCCAGCAGCCAAGAGCTAGCGGGGGGCGGAGATACGCAGTATTTT
>TRBV9|.|.|TRBJ2-5|11
CASSKSETQYF
TGTGCCAGCTCTAAGTCGGAGACCCAGTACTTC
>TRBV15|.|.|TRBJ1-2|13
CATRRGGNYGYTF
TGTGCCACCAGGAGGGGGGGTAACTATGGCTACACCTTC
>TRBV6-5|.|.|TRBJ2-5|12
CASLSNQETQYF
TGTGCCAGCTTGTCCAACCAAGAGACCCAGTACTTC
>TRBV6-5|.|.|TRBJ2-1|13
CASSYSLEDEQFF
TGTGCCAGCAGTTACTCCCTAGAGGATGAGCAGTTCTTC